This TCR beta chain was identified during a study of shared clonotypes between healthy human individuals. V lost 11 bases to trimming and J lost 3 bases, with 9 bases between them. The V gene's germline CDR1 is MDHEN and CDR2 SYDVKM. CDR3 length: 11 amino acids. Sequenced by immunoSEQ multiplex PCR; TCRdb stores in-frame clones only, minus some. The repertoire holds 2 million to 2.5 million clones, with under 95% as singletons. V gene TRBV28 combines with J gene TRBJ2-3; TRBD1 or TRBD2 may be the D gene (5 bases each). The sequenced sample consisted of naive CD4+ T cells from PBMCs. This sample's subset: CD45RA+ positively selected. The TCR was taken from a man aged 18 to 29 in good health. Some clones in this sample may be carry-over from other donors' samples. The CDR3 is CAVGETDTQYF. In DNA form, the CDR3 reads TGTGCCGTGGGGGAGACAGATACGCAGTATTTT.